Sequencing of this TCR beta chain was carried out in a study of memory CD4+ T cells and cytomegalovirus serostatus. Per the original data handling: After removing out-of-frame reads, over 2 million distinct TCRbeta sequences remained. The method was immunoSEQ multiplex PCR; TCRdb's version includes in-frame clones alone and lacks a portion of them. V, J and clone size were drawn from that table, and D and trimming were deduced from the DNA. The table includes 84,000 or so clones, over 80% detected once. This CDR3 spans 15 amino acids. The V gene end was trimmed by 5 bases and the J gene end by 7 bases; junction bases not matched to a gene: 11. Germline CDR1 is SGHRS and CDR2 is YFSETQ. Only a few counts were recorded for this clone. No antigen is known for it. The sort gate was single viable CD3+CD4+CD8-CD45RO+ cells for memory CD4+ T cells. Study-wide findings and caveats: About two fifths of the roughly 150 known CMV-associated TCRbeta sequences appeared in CD4+ memory.

V and J are TRBV5-1 and TRBJ2-5, with 10 bases identical to TRBD1. This TCR was recovered from an adult in good health and CMV-seronegative. What was sequenced was memory CD4+ T cells from blood. The CDR3, as DNA: TGCGCCAGCAGAGGCGGGACAGGGGAAGGGGGGACCCAGTACTTC. It codes for CASRGGTGEGGTQYF.